This TCR beta chain was recovered during a study of T cells in Graves' hyperthyroidism and ophthalmopathy. TCR beta CDR3 sequences were amplified from RNA transcripts. A first-round RT-PCR of the TCR CDR3 used the HTBI primer set. TCRdb fed the multiplex PCR reads into MiXCR, producing one record per CDR3 protein. The profile shows 250,000 to 300,000 distinct CDR3 sequences, 13% of them singletons. Germline values: CDR1 LNHNV, CDR2 YYDKDF (reference sequence). V was shortened by 7 bases and J by 3 bases, with 17 bases between the two germline ends. CDR3 length: 15 residues. This clonotype appeared many times.

Sequencing was done on a sample of blood. The receptor was derived from a woman under 40 with Graves' hyperthyroidism that later progressed to Graves' ophthalmopathy. The chain recombines TRBV15 with TRBJ2-3, with D possibly matching TRBD2 (6 bases). The CDR3 here is CATTPGRGATDTQYF. For the CDR3, the DNA is TGTGCCACCACCCCTGGGCGCGGGGCAACAGATACGCAGTATTTT. Full variable domain (missing parts from reference TRBV15 and TRBJ2-3): DAMVIQNPRYQVTQFGKPVTLSCSQTLNHNVMYWYQQKSSQAPKLLFHYYDKDFNNEADTPDNFQSRRPNTSFCFLDIRSPGLGDTAMYLCATTPGRGATDTQYFGPGTRLTVL.